Listed here are 20 T cell receptor beta chains from one sample, sequenced in a study of T cell responses to AZD1222 COVID-19 vaccine. The repertoire was sequenced with immunoSEQ multiplex PCR; TCRdb's copy has only in-frame clones and lacks some. The repertoire includes 150,000 to 200,000 clones, approximately 92% of them detected once, and roughly a tenth sits in the top ten. The sample consisted of peripheral blood, taken on day 0 of AZD1222 vaccination. The receptors stem from an adult in good health.

CDR3 bases: TGTGCCAGCAGCGGACTAGCGCAGACCGGGGAGCTGTTTTTT. It specifies CASSGLAQTGELFF. J is TRBJ2-2 and V is TRBV6-5; TRBD2 matches at 9 bases. The CDR3 is made up of 14 amino acids. The V segment lost 6 bases and the J segment 5 bases; nucleotides outside the gene matches: 4. Germline V lookup: CDR1 MNHEY, CDR2 SVGAGI.

This clone was counted a single time. The chain is built from TRBV30 and TRBJ2-7; D call uncertain. The germline V and J ends were trimmed by 0 bases and 3 bases, with 3 bases remaining between them. This CDR3 spans 11 amino acids. Germline V gives CDR1 GTSNPN, CDR2 SVGIG (reference sequence). The CDR3 DNA reads as TGTGCCTGGAGTGTAGGCTACGAGCAGTACTTC. Its translation: CAWSVGYEQYF.

The V and J genes are TRBV5-1 and TRBJ2-3; 8 positions match TRBD1. The CDR3 runs 17 residues. V trimming: 1 base; J trimming: 4 bases; junction bases outside the gene matches: 11. Per germline, CDR1 SGHRS and CDR2 YFSETQ. The DNA of the CDR3 is TGCGCCAGCAGCTTGAGTACAGGGGGGTCAAGGGCAGATACGCAGTATTTT. Translating gives CASSLSTGGSRADTQYF.

The chain combines TRBV7-9 with TRBJ2-1, with 7 bases aligning to TRBD2. The CDR3 runs to 15 residues. CDR1 is SEHNR, CDR2 FQNEAQ, per germline (reference sequence). The J segment lost 3 bases and the V segment lost 2 bases, leaving 4 bases of the junction unmatched. CDR3 protein: CASSLIAGDYNEQFF. DNA of the CDR3: TGTGCCAGCAGCTTAATCGCGGGGGACTACAATGAGCAGTTCTTC.

In its sample, this clone was seen once. V usage is TRBV29-1 and J usage is TRBJ2-4, with D possibly being TRBD2 (7 bases). V shed 1 base and J shed 4 bases, with 14 bases lying between them. Germline CDR1 and CDR2: SQVTM and ANQGSEA. The CDR3 spans 15 residues. The CDR3 sequence: CSVEGVRGGKNIQYF. The CDR3, as DNA: TGCAGCGTTGAAGGGGTCAGGGGAGGGAAAAACATTCAGTACTTC.

The genes are TRBV16 and TRBJ2-7; 7 bases map to TRBD1. Losses at the gene ends were 2 bases for V and 6 bases for J; bases not matched to a gene: 7. CDR1 is KGHSY and CDR2 is FQNENV in the germline V gene. This CDR3 has 14 residues. The CDR3 sequence is CASSQGRGRGEQYF. CDR3 in DNA: TGTGCCAGCAGCCAAGGAAGGGGGCGAGGCGAGCAGTACTTC.

The genes are TRBV5-4 and TRBJ1-2; D gene uncertain. CDR3 length equals 13 residues. V shed 2 bases and J shed 1 base, with 6 bases lying between them. From germline, CDR1 is SGHNT and CDR2 YYREEE (reference sequence). This CDR3 is CASSFPDNYGYTF. CDR3 nucleotide sequence: TGTGCCAGCAGCTTTCCCGATAACTATGGCTACACCTTC.

This chain joins TRBV7-9 and TRBJ2-2; 7 nucleotides agree with TRBD2. Germline V gene lookup returns CDR1 SEHNR and CDR2 FQNEAQ (reference sequence). The trim removed 6 bases at V and 6 bases at J, leaving 13 bases unmatched. This CDR3 is 16 amino acids long. CDR3 sequence reads: CASSAMAAGDPGELFF. The CDR3 nucleotides read TGTGCCAGCAGTGCCATGGCGGCGGGAGACCCCGGGGAGCTGTTTTTT.

The chain has TRBV6-5 and TRBJ2-7; D remains unclear. CDR1 and CDR2 (germline): MNHEY, SVGAGI. This CDR3 is 11 amino acids long. Between the trimmed V and J ends, which lost 6 bases and 4 bases, there was a span of 7 bases. The DNA of the CDR3 is TGTGCCAGCAGGGTCGATTACGAGCAGTACGTC. Amino acids: CASRVDYEQYV.

In this sample, this clone turned up once. The rearrangement uses TRBV2 and TRBJ1-1; tentatively, D is TRBD1 (5 bases). The V end lost 8 bases, the J end lost 8 bases, and 12 bases lay between the germline ends. From germline, CDR1 is SNHLY and CDR2 FYNNEI. The CDR3 runs to 11 residues. CDR3 sequence reads: CASGWGQEAFF. Here the CDR3 DNA reads TGTGCCAGCGGGTGGGGCCAGGAAGCTTTCTTT.

The rearrangement joins TRBV4-3 to TRBJ2-4; perhaps TRBD2 as D (5 bases). Per the germline V gene, CDR1 is LGHNA and CDR2 is YSLEER. Trimming left V 0 bases short and J 1 base short, with 7 bases between. The CDR3 is 15 residues long. The CDR3 region has the DNA TGCGCCAGCAGCCAAGATCCGGGGGCCAAAAACATTCAGTACTTC. It yields the protein CASSQDPGAKNIQYF.

The CDR3 loop reads CASSLASGPSYNEQFF. Written as DNA, the CDR3 is TGTGCCAGCAGCTTGGCTAGCGGGCCCTCCTACAATGAGCAGTTCTTC. The chain has TRBV5-5 and TRBJ2-1, with 8 bases fitting TRBD2. Losses at the gene ends were 0 bases for V and 0 bases for J; bases not matched to a gene: 2. CDR3 length: 16 residues. Germline V lookup: CDR1 SGHKS, CDR2 YYEKEE (reference sequence).

The chain recombines TRBV2 with TRBJ2-7; D is uncertain. The CDR3 has 11 amino acids. V dropped 6 bases and J dropped 6 bases, with 9 bases sitting between them. Germline V gene lookup returns CDR1 SNHLY and CDR2 FYNNEI. The CDR3 nucleotides read TGTGCCAGCAGACAGTCAAGCGAGCAGTACTTC. It encodes CASRQSSEQYF.

This chain uses TRBV12-3 or TRBV12-4 with TRBJ1-1; 7 positions agree with TRBD1. The CDR3 sequence is 12 residues long. J was trimmed by 10 bases and V by 4 bases; bases with no gene match: 6. The CDR3 DNA reads TGTGCCAGCAGTTCAGGGGGGGTTCGAGCTTTCTTT. It encodes CASSSGGVRAFF.

The gene calls are TRBV19 and TRBJ1-1; 9 bases line up with TRBD1. Looked up from germline, CDR1 is LNHDA and CDR2 is SQIVND (reference sequence). The CDR3 length is 16 residues. The V gene end was trimmed by 8 bases and the J gene end by 5 bases; junction bases not matched to a gene: 15. The CDR3 is CASPPTGQGWGTEAFF. CDR3 nucleotides: TGTGCCAGTCCTCCGACGGGACAGGGATGGGGAACTGAAGCTTTCTTT.

V usage is TRBV15 and J usage is TRBJ2-7; the match to TRBD1 covers 8 bases. Germline V CDR1 and CDR2: LNHNV, YYDKDF (reference sequence). CDR3 length: 15 amino acids. With V trimmed by 1 base and J by 0 bases, 2 bases remained unmatched. CDR3 region: CATSRGDRGSYEQYF. The CDR3 nucleotides are TGTGCCACCAGCAGAGGAGACAGGGGCTCCTACGAGCAGTACTTC.

CDR3 sequence reads: CASSSQNNEQFF. As DNA, the CDR3 is TGTGCCAGCAGCTCTCAAAACAATGAGCAGTTCTTC. V usage is TRBV7-9 and J usage is TRBJ2-1; D remains unclear. Per the germline V gene, CDR1 is SEHNR and CDR2 is FQNEAQ (reference sequence). Trimming pared 4 bases from V and 5 bases from J, leaving 6 bases between. This CDR3 region has 12 residues.

The rearrangement uses TRBV27 and TRBJ2-1, with 9 bases identical to TRBD1. V dropped 8 bases and J dropped 12; count of bases not matched to a gene: 8. The CDR3 loop spans 12 amino acids. Germline-derived CDR1 and CDR2 are MNHEY and SMNVEV (reference sequence). The CDR3 sequence: CASGTGGAGQFF. DNA for the CDR3: TGTGCCAGCGGAACAGGGGGCGCAGGGCAGTTCTTC.

V usage is TRBV6-5 and J usage is TRBJ1-1; D is unresolved. The CDR3 extends over 14 amino acids. CDR1 and CDR2 from the germline V gene are MNHEY and SVGAGI. Trimming left V 6 bases short and J 3 bases short, with 14 bases between. CDR3 amino acids: CASRPGVGHTEAFF. The CDR3 DNA reads TGTGCCAGCAGGCCCGGGGTAGGTCACACTGAAGCTTTCTTT.

CDR3 nucleotide sequence: TGTGCCAGTAGTGAGGACAGCCTTCGTAATAGCAATCAGCCCCAGCATTTT. The encoded protein is CASSEDSLRNSNQPQHF. J is TRBJ1-5 and V is TRBV19, with D possibly matching TRBD1 (6 bases). This CDR3 is built from 17 residues. V was pared by 5 bases and J by 0 bases, with 17 bases between. Germline V lookup: CDR1 LNHDA, CDR2 SQIVND (reference sequence).